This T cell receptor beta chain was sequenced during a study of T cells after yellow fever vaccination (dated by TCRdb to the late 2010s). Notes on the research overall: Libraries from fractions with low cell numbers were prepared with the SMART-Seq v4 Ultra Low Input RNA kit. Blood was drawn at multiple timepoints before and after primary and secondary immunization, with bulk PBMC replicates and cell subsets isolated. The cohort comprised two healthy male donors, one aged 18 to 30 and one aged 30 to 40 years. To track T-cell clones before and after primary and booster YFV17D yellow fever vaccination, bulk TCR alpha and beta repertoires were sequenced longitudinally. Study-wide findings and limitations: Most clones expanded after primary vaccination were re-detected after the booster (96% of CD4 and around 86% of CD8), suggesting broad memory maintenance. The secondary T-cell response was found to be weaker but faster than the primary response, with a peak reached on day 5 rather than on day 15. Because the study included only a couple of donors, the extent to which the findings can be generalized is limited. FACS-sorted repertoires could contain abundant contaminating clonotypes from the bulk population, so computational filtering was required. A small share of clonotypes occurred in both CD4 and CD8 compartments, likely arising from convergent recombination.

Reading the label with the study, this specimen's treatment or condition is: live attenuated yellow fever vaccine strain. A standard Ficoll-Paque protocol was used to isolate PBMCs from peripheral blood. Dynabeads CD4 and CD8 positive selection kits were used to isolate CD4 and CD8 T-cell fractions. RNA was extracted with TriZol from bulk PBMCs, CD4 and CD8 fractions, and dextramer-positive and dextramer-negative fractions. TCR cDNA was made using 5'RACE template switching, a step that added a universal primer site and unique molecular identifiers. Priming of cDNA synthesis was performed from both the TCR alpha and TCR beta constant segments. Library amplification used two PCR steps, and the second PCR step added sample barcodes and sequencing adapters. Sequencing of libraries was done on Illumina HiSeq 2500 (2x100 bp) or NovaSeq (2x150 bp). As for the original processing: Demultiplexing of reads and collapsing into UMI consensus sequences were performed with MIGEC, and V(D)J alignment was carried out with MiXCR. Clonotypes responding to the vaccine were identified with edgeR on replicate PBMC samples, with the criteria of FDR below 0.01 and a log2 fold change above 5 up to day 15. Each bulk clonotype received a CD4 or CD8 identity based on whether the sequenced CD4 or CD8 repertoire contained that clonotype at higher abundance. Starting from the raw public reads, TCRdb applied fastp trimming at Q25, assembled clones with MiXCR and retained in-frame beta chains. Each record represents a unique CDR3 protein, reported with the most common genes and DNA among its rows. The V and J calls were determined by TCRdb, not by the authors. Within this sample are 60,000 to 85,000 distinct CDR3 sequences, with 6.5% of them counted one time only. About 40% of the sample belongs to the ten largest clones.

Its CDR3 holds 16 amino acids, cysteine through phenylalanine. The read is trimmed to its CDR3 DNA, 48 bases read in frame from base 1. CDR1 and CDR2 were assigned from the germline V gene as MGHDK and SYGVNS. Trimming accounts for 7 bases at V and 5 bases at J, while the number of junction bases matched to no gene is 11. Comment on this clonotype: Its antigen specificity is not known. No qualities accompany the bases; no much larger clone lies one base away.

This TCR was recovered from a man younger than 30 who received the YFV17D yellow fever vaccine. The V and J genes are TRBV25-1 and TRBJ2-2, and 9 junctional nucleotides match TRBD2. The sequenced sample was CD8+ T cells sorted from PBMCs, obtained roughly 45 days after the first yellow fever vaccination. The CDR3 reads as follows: CASNPTSGPGTGELFF. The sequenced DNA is TGTGCCAGCAACCCAACTAGCGGGCCGGGGACCGGGGAGCTGTTTTTT.